This T cell receptor (beta chain) was captured in a study of cytomegalovirus exposure and HLA in healthy donors. The germline V gene encodes CDR1 MGHDK and CDR2 SYGVNS. The CDR3 contains 16 residues. V was cut by 2 bases and J by 1 base, with 13 bases left in between. Data came from immunoSEQ multiplex PCR; TCRdb stores just in-frame clones and leaves some out. The table records approximately 200,000 clones, approximately 78% of them present only once. This clone came up once. The sequencing sample was made of PBMCs. This clonotype originated in a woman in her twenties or thirties in good health and CMV-seronegative. This rearrangement joins TRBV25-1 to TRBJ2-3, with TRBD2 as a possible D gene (6 bases). CDR3 sequence reads: CASSEPPGLGTDTQYF. The CDR3 DNA reads as TGTGCCAGCAGTGAACCCCCGGGACTGGGCACAGATACGCAGTATTTT.